By frequency, the clone carrying this T cell receptor beta chain is medium-sized. Its target is unknown. In triplicate, each CD8+ T cell subset was sorted at 250,000 to 350,000 cells per replicate. CD45RO-CCR7+CD27+CD95- marked naive CD8+ T cells. These data belong to a study of CXCR3-negative and CXCR3-positive naive CD8 T cells. Study-level findings and limits: A higher hydrophobicity marked the TRB CDR3s of CXCR3-positive naive cells versus CXCR3-negative naive cells. Naive CXCR3-negative cells resembled naive CXCR3-positive cells in TRBV-TRBJ usage; memory cells differed. CXCR3 levels fell partly with cryopreservation; most assays relied on fresh PBMCs.

Libraries were UMI-labeled 5' RACE TRB cDNA. TCRdb reprocessed the 5' RACE reads, keeping one entry per CDR3 protein, no DNA. This table lists about 6,200 distinct CDR3 sequences. The CDR3 is made up of 17 amino acids. Germline V gene data show CDR1 as LNHNV and CDR2 as YYDKDF (reference sequence). Sequenced: naive CXCR3+ CD8+ T cells from blood. As to subset: CD45RO-CCR7+CD27+CD95- naive CD8+ T cells expressing CXCR3 (TNR3+). This rearrangement joins TRBV15 to TRBJ1-2; no DNA is available, so the TRBD1 call from TCRdb remains unchecked. The sequence was collected from a human donor in good health. Some clones in this sample may be carry-over from other donors' samples. This chain's CDR3 is CATSRGRTAQGNYGYTF. Full variable domain (rest looked up from reference TRBV15 and TRBJ1-2): DAMVIQNPRYQVTQFGKPVTLSCSQTLNHNVMYWYQQKSSQAPKLLFHYYDKDFNNEADTPDNFQSRRPNTSFCFLDIRSPGLGDTAMYLCATSRGRTAQGNYGYTFGSGTRLTVV.